This TCR beta chain was recovered during a study of cytomegalovirus exposure and HLA in healthy donors. Study findings and constraints: Trimming of TCR beta V- and J-genes showed a link, identified in a later analysis, to a missense DCLRE1C variant.

Of note for this clone: Its antigen is not known.

PCR employed 60 Vbeta and 13 Jbeta primers. Assay used: immunoSEQ multiplex PCR; TCRdb lists only in-frame clones, some missing. The sample shows about 150,000 clones, 60% to 85% of them seen only once. The V gene's germline CDR1 is SGHAT and CDR2 FQNNGV. The CDR3 length is 19 residues. The J segment lost 0 bases and the V segment lost 5 bases, leaving 15 bases of the junction unmatched. The sample consisted of PBMCs. This sequence originates from a man aged 40-49 years in good health and CMV-seropositive. This chain links TRBV11-2 with TRBJ1-3, with 8 bases lining up with TRBD1. CDR3 amino acids: CASSPGQAQLSHSGNTIYF. CDR3 in DNA: TGTGCCAGCAGCCCGGGACAGGCCCAGCTTAGTCACTCTGGAAACACCATATATTTT.